This TCR beta chain was sequenced in a study of shared clonotypes between healthy human individuals. The wider study: CD4 naive and CD4 memory each took three plates per donor, while CD8 naive took two and CD8 memory one.

Trimming removed 6 bases at V and 3 bases at J, with 14 bases between. This CDR3 spans 14 amino acids. CDR1 and CDR2 (germline): MDHEN, SYDVKM. Deep-level settings were used for running the assay. Some clones are missing from TCRdb's copy, which holds only in-frame ones; the method was immunoSEQ multiplex PCR. The profile shows approximately 2,000,000 clones, roughly 92% of them singletons. The clonotype originates from a man aged 18 to 35 in good health. Some clones in this sample may be carry-over from other donors' samples. Sequencing used naive CD4+ T cells from PBMCs. Subset: CD45RA+ positively selected. The J gene is TRBJ1-2, the V gene TRBV28, with D possibly matching TRBD1 (5 bases). CDR3 DNA: TGTGCCAGCAGCGAGTGGCGGGGGGACTATGGCTACACCTTC. This gives the protein CASSEWRGDYGYTF.